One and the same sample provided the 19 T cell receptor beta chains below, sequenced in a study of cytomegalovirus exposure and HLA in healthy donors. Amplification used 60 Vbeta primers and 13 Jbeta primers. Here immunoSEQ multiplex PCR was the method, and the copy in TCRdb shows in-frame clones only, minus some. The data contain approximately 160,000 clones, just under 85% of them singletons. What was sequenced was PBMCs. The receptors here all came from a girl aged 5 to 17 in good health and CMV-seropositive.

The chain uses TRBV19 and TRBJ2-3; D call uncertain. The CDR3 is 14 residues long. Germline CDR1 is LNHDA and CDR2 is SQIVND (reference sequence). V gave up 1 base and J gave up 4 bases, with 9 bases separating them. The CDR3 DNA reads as TGTGCCAGTAGTATAGTTAATCGTGCAGATACGCAGTATTTT. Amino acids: CASSIVNRADTQYF.

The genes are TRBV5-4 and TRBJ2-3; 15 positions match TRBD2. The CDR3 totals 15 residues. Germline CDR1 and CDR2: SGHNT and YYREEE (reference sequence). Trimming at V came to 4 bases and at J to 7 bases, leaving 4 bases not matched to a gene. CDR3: CASSGLAGGPNTQYF. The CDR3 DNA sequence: TGTGCCAGCAGCGGACTAGCGGGGGGGCCAAATACGCAGTATTTT.

CDR3 residues: CASSDSNSGPYGYTF. In DNA form, the CDR3 reads TGTGCCAGCAGTGACTCGAATTCAGGTCCTTATGGCTACACCTTC. The chain combines TRBV6-4 with TRBJ1-2; D gene unclear. The V gene lost 0 bases and the J gene lost 5 bases, with 13 bases spanning the gap. The CDR3 spans 15 residues. The V gene's germline CDR1 is MRHNA and CDR2 SNTAGT.

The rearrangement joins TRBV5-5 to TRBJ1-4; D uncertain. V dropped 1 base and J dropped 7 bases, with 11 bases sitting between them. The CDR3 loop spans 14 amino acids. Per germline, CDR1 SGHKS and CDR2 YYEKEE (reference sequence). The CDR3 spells CASSLSLGSEKLFF. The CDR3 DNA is TGTGCCAGCAGCTTGTCTTTGGGCTCTGAAAAACTGTTTTTT.

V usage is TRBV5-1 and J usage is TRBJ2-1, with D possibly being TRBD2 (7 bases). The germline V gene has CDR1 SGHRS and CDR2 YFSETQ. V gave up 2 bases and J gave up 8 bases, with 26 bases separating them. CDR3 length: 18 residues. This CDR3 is CASSFYPRWEGGGDEQFF. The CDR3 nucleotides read TGCGCCAGCAGCTTCTACCCCCGGTGGGAGGGGGGCGGGGATGAGCAGTTCTTC.

Written as DNA, the CDR3 is TGTGCCAGCAGTTTATCCCCGACAGGGGACTATGGCTACACCTTC. This sequence encodes CASSLSPTGDYGYTF. The chain has TRBV27 and TRBJ1-2; TRBD1 aligns across 8 bases. The CDR3 contains 15 residues. The V gene end was trimmed by 0 bases and the J gene end by 3 bases; junction bases not matched to a gene: 3. Germline assignment: CDR1 MNHEY and CDR2 SMNVEV (reference sequence).

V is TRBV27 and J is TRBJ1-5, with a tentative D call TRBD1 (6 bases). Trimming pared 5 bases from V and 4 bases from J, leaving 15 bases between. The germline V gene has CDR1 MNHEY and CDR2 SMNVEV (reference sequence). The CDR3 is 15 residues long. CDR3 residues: CASSGGGGGNQPQHF. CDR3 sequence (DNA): TGTGCCAGCAGTGGGGGGGGAGGGGGGAATCAGCCCCAGCATTTT.

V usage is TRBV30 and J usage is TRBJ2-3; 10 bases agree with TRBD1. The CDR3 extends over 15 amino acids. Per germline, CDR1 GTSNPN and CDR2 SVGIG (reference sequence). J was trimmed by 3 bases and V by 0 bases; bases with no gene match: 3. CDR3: CAWSVGQGETDTQYF. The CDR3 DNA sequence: TGTGCCTGGAGTGTAGGACAGGGGGAGACAGATACGCAGTATTTT.

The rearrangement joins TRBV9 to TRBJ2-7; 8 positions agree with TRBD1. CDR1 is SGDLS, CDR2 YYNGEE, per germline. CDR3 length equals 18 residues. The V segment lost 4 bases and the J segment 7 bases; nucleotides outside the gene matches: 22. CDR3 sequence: CASSTTGTGAAFLEEQYF. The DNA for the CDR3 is TGTGCCAGCAGCACCACCGGGACAGGTGCCGCGTTTCTAGAGGAGCAGTACTTC.

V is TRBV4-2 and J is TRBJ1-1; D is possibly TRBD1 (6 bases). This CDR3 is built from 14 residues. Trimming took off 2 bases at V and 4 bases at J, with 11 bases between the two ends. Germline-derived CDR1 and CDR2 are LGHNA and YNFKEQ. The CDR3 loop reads CASSQQQGSTEAFF. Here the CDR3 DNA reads TGTGCCAGCAGCCAACAGCAGGGGAGCACTGAAGCTTTCTTT.

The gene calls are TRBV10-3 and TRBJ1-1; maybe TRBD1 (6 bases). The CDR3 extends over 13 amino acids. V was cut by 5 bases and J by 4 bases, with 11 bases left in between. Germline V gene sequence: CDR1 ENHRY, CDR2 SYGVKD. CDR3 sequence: CAISTGFGTEAFF. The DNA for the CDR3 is TGTGCCATCAGTACAGGGTTCGGCACTGAAGCTTTCTTT.

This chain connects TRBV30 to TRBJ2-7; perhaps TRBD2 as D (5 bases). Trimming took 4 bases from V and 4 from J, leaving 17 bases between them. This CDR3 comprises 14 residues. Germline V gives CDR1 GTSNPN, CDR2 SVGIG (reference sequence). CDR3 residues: CAWTSKAEGYEQYF. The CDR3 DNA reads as TGTGCCTGGACCTCCAAGGCCGAGGGTTACGAGCAGTACTTC.

The CDR3 nucleotides read TGTGCCAGCAGCTCCCCCCAGGACAGAGGAAACACCATATATTTT. It translates to CASSSPQDRGNTIYF. The chain combines TRBV11-2 with TRBJ1-3, with a tentative D call TRBD1 (6 bases). V was pared by 4 bases and J by 4 bases, with 14 bases between. Germline V lookup: CDR1 SGHAT, CDR2 FQNNGV. CDR3 length: 15 amino acids. Based on the CDR3 plus reference TRBV11-2 and TRBJ1-3, the full variable domain is EAGVAQSPRYKIIEKRQSVAFWCNPISGHATLYWYQQILGQGPKLLIQFQNNGVVDDSQLPKDRFSAERLKGVDSTLKIQPAKLEDSAVYLCASSSPQDRGNTIYFGEGSWLTVV.

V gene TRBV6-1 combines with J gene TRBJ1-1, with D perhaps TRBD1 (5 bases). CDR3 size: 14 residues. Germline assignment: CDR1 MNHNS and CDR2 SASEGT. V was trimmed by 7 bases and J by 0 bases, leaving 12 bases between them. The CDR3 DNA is TGTGCCAGCACCCAAAGACAGATGAACACTGAAGCTTTCTTT. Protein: CASTQRQMNTEAFF.

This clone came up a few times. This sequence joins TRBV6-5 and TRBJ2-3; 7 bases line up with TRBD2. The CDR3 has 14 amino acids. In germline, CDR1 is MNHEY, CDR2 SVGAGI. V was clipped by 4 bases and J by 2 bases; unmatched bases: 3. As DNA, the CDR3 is TGTGCCAGCAGTTTAGCGGGTCACACAGATACGCAGTATTTT. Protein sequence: CASSLAGHTDTQYF.

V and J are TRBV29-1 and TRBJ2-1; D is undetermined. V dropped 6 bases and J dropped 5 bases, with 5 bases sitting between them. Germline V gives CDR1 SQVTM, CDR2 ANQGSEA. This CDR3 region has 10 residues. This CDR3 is CSVENNEQFF. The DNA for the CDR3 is TGCAGCGTAGAGAACAATGAGCAGTTCTTC.

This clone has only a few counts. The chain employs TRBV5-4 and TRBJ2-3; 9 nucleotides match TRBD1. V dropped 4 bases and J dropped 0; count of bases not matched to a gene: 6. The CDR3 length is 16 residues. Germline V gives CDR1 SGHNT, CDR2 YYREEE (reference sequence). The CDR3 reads CASSSPGQGSTDTQYF. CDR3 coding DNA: TGTGCCAGCAGCAGCCCGGGACAGGGAAGCACAGATACGCAGTATTTT.

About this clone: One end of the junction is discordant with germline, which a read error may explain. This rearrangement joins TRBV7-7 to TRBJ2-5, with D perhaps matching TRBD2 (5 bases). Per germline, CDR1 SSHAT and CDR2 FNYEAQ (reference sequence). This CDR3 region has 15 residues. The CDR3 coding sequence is TGTGCTAGCAGCGTTGGGTCGGGGTTACGAGAGACCCAGTACTTC. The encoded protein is CASSVGSGLRETQYF.

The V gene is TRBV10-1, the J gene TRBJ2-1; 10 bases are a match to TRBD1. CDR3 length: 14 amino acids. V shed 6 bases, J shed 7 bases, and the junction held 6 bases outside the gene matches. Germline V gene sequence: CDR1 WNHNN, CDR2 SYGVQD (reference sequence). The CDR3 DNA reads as TGCGCCAGCAGCCTCGGGACAGGGGAGAATGAGCAGTTCTTC. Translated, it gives CASSLGTGENEQFF.